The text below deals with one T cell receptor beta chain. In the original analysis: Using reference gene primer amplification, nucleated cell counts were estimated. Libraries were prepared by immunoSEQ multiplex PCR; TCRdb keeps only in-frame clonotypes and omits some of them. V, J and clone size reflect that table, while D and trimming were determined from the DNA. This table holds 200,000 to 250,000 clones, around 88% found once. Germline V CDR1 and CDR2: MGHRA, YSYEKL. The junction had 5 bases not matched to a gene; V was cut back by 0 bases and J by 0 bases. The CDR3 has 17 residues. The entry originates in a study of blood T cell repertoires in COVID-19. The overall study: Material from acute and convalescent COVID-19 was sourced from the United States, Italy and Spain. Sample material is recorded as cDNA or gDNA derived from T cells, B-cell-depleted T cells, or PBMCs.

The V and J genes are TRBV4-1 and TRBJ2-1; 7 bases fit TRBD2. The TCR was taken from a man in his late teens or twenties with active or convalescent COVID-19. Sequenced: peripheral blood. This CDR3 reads CASSQDLASGSYNEQFF. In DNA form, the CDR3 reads TGCGCCAGCAGCCAAGATCTTGCTAGCGGCTCCTACAATGAGCAGTTCTTC.